This T cell receptor beta chain was retrieved from a study of shared clonotypes between healthy human individuals. Study-level background: Per donor, three plates held CD4 naive cells, three held CD4 memory, two held CD8 naive and one held CD8 memory.

The repertoire was sequenced with immunoSEQ multiplex PCR; TCRdb's copy has only in-frame clones and lacks some. The sample includes around 1,000,000 clones, about 80% of them seen just once. Looked up from germline, CDR1 is SGHRS and CDR2 is YFSETQ. The CDR3 contains 14 residues. V gave up 3 bases and J gave up 6 bases, with 15 bases separating them. Sequenced sample: memory CD4+ T cells from PBMCs. Regarding subset: CD45RA-negative fraction. This receptor was obtained from a man between 18 and 35 years old in good health. Some clones in this sample may be carry-over from other donors' samples. V is TRBV5-1 and J is TRBJ1-1; no clear D. The CDR3 DNA reads TGCGCCAGCAGCTGGATGACGGGGTCAGCTGAAGCTTTCTTT. Residues: CASSWMTGSAEAFF.